This TCR beta chain was retrieved from a study of T cells in Graves' hyperthyroidism and ophthalmopathy. Looking at the study overall: Prior to any treatment, at the point of initial diagnosis, peripheral blood was collected.

This clonotype was seen repeatedly, ten times or more. Its antigen remains unidentified. Looked up from germline, CDR1 is SGHDT and CDR2 is YYEEEE. V was cut by 4 bases and J by 4 bases, with 18 bases left in between. The CDR3 runs 15 residues. The CDR3 regions of TCR beta were amplified from RNA transcripts. A first-round RT-PCR of the TCR CDR3 used the HTBI primer set. One entry per CDR3 protein, called by TCRdb with MiXCR from the multiplex PCR reads. This sample has about 330,000 distinct CDR3 sequences, with around 15% found just once. Broader study findings: Blood samples included most of the expanded thyroid clonotypes exceeding 0.001.

Patients affected by ophthalmopathy presented a Clinical Activity Score of at least 3, a NOSPECS grade of at least 4, and disease duration below 3 months. Diagnoses were established using clinical symptoms, serum thyroxine and TRAb, thyroid ultrasound and orbital computed tomography. This chain connects TRBV5-6 to TRBJ2-7; D is unclear. The specimen sequenced was blood. The TCR was taken from a woman aged 35 to 49 with Graves' ophthalmopathy. As DNA, the CDR3 is TGTGCCAGCAGCGCGGACGCGTCTAGGTCTTACGAGCAGTACTTC. Its translation: CASSADASRSYEQYF.